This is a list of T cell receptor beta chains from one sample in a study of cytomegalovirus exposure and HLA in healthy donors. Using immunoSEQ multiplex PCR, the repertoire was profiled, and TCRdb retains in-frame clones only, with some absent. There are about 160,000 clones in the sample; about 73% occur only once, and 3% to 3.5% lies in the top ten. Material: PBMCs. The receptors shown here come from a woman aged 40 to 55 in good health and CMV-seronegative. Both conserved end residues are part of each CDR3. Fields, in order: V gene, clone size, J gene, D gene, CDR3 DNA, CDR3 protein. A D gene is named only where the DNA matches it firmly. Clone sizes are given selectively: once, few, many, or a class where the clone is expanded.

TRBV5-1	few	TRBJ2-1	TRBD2	TGCGCCAGCAGCTACCTACTAGCGGGGGGGCCGAATGAGCAGTTCTTC	CASSYLLAGGPNEQFF
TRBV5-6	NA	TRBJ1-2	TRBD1	TGTGCCAGCAGCCCCGTACAAACCCTCGGGACAGGGAATGTTGGCTACACCTTC	CASSPVQTLGTGNVGYTF
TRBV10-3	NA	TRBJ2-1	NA	TGTGCCATCAGTGAGGACAGCTTTGATGAGCAGTTCTTC	CAISEDSFDEQFF
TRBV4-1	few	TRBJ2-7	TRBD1	TGCGCCAGCAGCCACCTACAGGGGCAGATTCGGGAGCAGTACTTC	CASSHLQGQIREQYF
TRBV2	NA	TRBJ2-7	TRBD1	TGTGCCAGCAAAAAGACAGGGCCCCACGAGCAGTACTTC	CASKKTGPHEQYF
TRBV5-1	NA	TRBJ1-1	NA	TGCGCCAGCAGCCCTGTCAGGCACAACACTGAAGCTTTCTTT	CASSPVRHNTEAFF
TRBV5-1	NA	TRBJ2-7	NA	TGCGCCAGCAGCTGGTCCCCAGGGGCCCTAACCTACGAGCAGTACTTC	CASSWSPGALTYEQYF
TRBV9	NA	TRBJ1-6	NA	TGTGCCAGCAGTGTCGGACCCATCAGTACTCAGCGGCTCCACTTT	CASSVGPISTQRLHF
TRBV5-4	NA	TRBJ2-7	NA	TGTGCCAGCAGCTCCCGACAGGCCTACGAGCAGTACTTC	CASSSRQAYEQYF
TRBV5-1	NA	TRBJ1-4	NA	TGCGCCAGCAGCTTGGGGAGCGGACCTGCAACTAATGAAAAACTGTTTTTT	CASSLGSGPATNEKLFF
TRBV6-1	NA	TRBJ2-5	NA	TGTGCCAGCAGTGACAGGGGAGAGACCCAGTACTTC	CASSDRGETQYF
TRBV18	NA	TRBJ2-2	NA	TGTGCCAGCTCACCGAGAGGGGGGGAGCTGTTTTTT	CASSPRGGELFF
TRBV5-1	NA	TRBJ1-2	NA	TGCGCCAGCAGCTTGGGGGCCAGGATGAACTATGGCTACACCTTC	CASSLGARMNYGYTF
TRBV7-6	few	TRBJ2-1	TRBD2	TGTGCCAGCAGCTCAACTAGCGGGTGGACCTACAATGAGCAGTTCTTC	CASSSTSGWTYNEQFF
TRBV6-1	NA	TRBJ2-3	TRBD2	TGTGCCAGCACCGCGGGGGGCCTCGGCCCAGATACGCAGTATTTT	CASTAGGLGPDTQYF
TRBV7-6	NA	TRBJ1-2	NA	TGTGCCAGCAGCTTAGGCAGTATCGGGTATGGCTACACCTTC	CASSLGSIGYGYTF
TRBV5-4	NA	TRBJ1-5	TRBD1	TGTGCCAGCAGCTCGGGACAGCCTAATCAGCCCCAGCATTTT	CASSSGQPNQPQHF
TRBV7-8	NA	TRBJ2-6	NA	TGTGCCAGCAGCTTAACGAGGGCTGGGGCCAACGTCCTGACTTTC	CASSLTRAGANVLTF
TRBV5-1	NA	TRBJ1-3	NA	TGCGCCAGCAAAGAGAACTCTGGAAACACCATATATTTT	CASKENSGNTIYF
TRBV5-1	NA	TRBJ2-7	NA	TGCGCCAGCAGCCCCGACTGGAGCTCCTACGAGCAGTACTTC	CASSPDWSSYEQYF